The source of this TCR beta chain is a study of blood T cell repertoires in COVID-19. Study details: The United States, Italy and Spain were the sources of the acute and convalescent COVID-19 samples. Sources were T cells, B-cell-depleted T cells, or PBMCs; the material itself was cDNA or gDNA.

This table comes from immunoSEQ multiplex PCR, and its TCRdb copy is limited to in-frame clones, with some not included. The table shows roughly 230,000 clones, with roughly 88% occurring only once. The CDR3 covers 12 residues. Per the germline V gene, CDR1 is MNHEY and CDR2 is SMNVEV (reference sequence). Trimming took off 4 bases at V and 6 bases at J, with 9 bases between the two ends. This clone showed up just a few times. The rearrangement joins TRBV27 to TRBJ1-2; unclear D gene. The specimen sequenced was peripheral blood. The sequence was obtained from a human donor in a cohort sampled during active COVID-19. The CDR3 coding sequence is TGTGCCAGCAGTTCCCCATCTAATGGCTACACCTTC. Amino acid sequence: CASSSPSNGYTF.